This TCR beta chain was identified in a study of blood T cell repertoires in COVID-19. Study at large: Acute-phase and convalescent COVID-19 samples originated in the United States, Italy and Spain. PBMCs, B-cell-depleted T cells, or T cells provided the cDNA or gDNA that made up the material.

In the original analysis: Quantification of nucleated cells was approximated via reference gene primer amplification. Some clones are missing from TCRdb's copy, which holds only in-frame ones; the method was immunoSEQ multiplex PCR. V, J and clone size are taken as reported in that table, and D and trimming were inferred from the DNA itself. The data show over 100,000 clones, around 87% seen once. Deletions cut 5 bases from V and 2 bases from J, with 12 bases between. The CDR3 runs to 14 residues. Germline V gene lookup returns CDR1 MNHEY and CDR2 SMNVEV (reference sequence). Sequencing was carried out using peripheral blood. V gene TRBV27 combines with J gene TRBJ1-1; TRBD1 is a possible D gene (5 bases). This TCR derives from a man aged 45 to 65 with active COVID-19. The CDR3 nucleotides read TGTGCCAGCAGTGGGGGGAGACTCAACACTGAAGCTTTCTTT. It specifies CASSGGRLNTEAFF.